Listed below are T cell receptor beta chains from one sample, sequenced in a study of blood T cells in healthy people across ages. TCRdb re-called the 5' RACE reads through MiXCR, storing one row per CDR3 protein. The repertoire includes 1.5 million to 2 million distinct CDR3 sequences, approximately 32% of them detected once, and about 11% sits in the top ten. Sample: blood. The receptors here all came from a woman in her twenties or thirties in good health. Both conserved end residues are part of each CDR3. The D gene is left open where the match is weak. Clone sizes are given selectively: once, few, many, or a class where the clone is expanded.

cdr3_nt: TGTGCCAGCAGCCCGAGTTGGTCTAGCGGGAGACCAAAAGAGCAGTACTTC; cdr3_aa: CASSPSWSSGRPKEQYF; clone_size: -; d_call: TRBD2; v_call: TRBV5-5; j_call: TRBJ2-5
cdr3_nt: TGTGCCAGCAGCTCAACAGGGGGCGCAGGGGGCTACACCTTC; cdr3_aa: CASSSTGGAGGYTF; clone_size: few; d_call: TRBD1; v_call: TRBV7-9; j_call: TRBJ1-2
cdr3_nt: TGTGCCAGCAGTTACTCGGGGAGGTGGAAAACTGAAGCTTTCTTT; cdr3_aa: CASSYSGRWKTEAFF; clone_size: -; d_call: -; v_call: TRBV6-6; j_call: TRBJ1-1
cdr3_nt: TGCAGCGTTGAAGGCAGGGGCGACTACGAGCAGTACTTC; cdr3_aa: CSVEGRGDYEQYF; clone_size: many; d_call: -; v_call: TRBV29-1; j_call: TRBJ2-7
cdr3_nt: TGTGCCAGCAGTTCCCCCTTGGACAGCTCCTACAATGAGCAGTTCTTC; cdr3_aa: CASSSPLDSSYNEQFF; clone_size: few; d_call: -; v_call: TRBV6-2/TRBV6-3; j_call: TRBJ2-1
cdr3_nt: TGTGCCAGCAAAGTCGACAGGGCTAATGAAAAACTGTTTTTT; cdr3_aa: CASKVDRANEKLFF; clone_size: -; d_call: TRBD1; v_call: TRBV2; j_call: TRBJ1-4
cdr3_nt: TGCGCCAGCAGCCTACGTGGACTAGCGGTCTACGAGCAGTACTTC; cdr3_aa: CASSLRGLAVYEQYF; clone_size: many; d_call: TRBD2; v_call: TRBV5-1; j_call: TRBJ2-7
cdr3_nt: TGTGCCAGCAGCTTGTTTGGGGGGTCACGGAACAATGAGCAGTTCTTC; cdr3_aa: CASSLFGGSRNNEQFF; clone_size: -; d_call: -; v_call: TRBV5-4; j_call: TRBJ2-1
cdr3_nt: TGTGCCAGCAGTGAAGAGACTAGCTGTAAGCAAGAGACCCAGTACTTC; cdr3_aa: CASSEETSCKQETQYF; clone_size: few; d_call: TRBD2; v_call: TRBV2; j_call: TRBJ2-5
cdr3_nt: TGCAGCGCCTACGGGGACCCGAACACTGAAGCTTTCTTT; cdr3_aa: CSAYGDPNTEAFF; clone_size: -; d_call: -; v_call: TRBV29-1; j_call: TRBJ1-1
cdr3_nt: TGTGCCAGCAGCGATAGCGATTTTTGGGGGAGCACCGGGGAGCTGTTTTTT; cdr3_aa: CASSDSDFWGSTGELFF; clone_size: -; d_call: -; v_call: TRBV2; j_call: TRBJ2-2
cdr3_nt: TGTGCCAGCAGCTATACCGGGACTAGGGGTAAGCGGTTCTTC; cdr3_aa: CASSYTGTRGKRFF; clone_size: -; d_call: TRBD2; v_call: TRBV7-8; j_call: TRBJ2-1
cdr3_nt: TGTGCCAGCACGTGGGGGACAGCGCAGCAGTACTTC; cdr3_aa: CASTWGTAQQYF; clone_size: -; d_call: TRBD1; v_call: TRBV12-3/TRBV12-4; j_call: TRBJ2-5
cdr3_nt: TGTGCCAGCAGCTTCCCGGCTAGCGGGAGGGAGGCAGATACGCAGTATTTT; cdr3_aa: CASSFPASGREADTQYF; clone_size: -; d_call: TRBD2; v_call: TRBV11-2; j_call: TRBJ2-3
cdr3_nt: TGCAGCGCCCGCTGGGGCAGGGATGCAGATACGCAGTATTTT; cdr3_aa: CSARWGRDADTQYF; clone_size: once; d_call: -; v_call: TRBV29-1; j_call: TRBJ2-3
cdr3_nt: TGCAGTGCTAGAGACCCGCAAACTAGCGGGGCTAGGTATGAGCAGTTCTTC; cdr3_aa: CSARDPQTSGARYEQFF; clone_size: few; d_call: TRBD2; v_call: TRBV20-1; j_call: TRBJ2-1
cdr3_nt: TGTGCCAGCAGCTCGAATAGGGGCAATGAGCAGTTCTTC; cdr3_aa: CASSSNRGNEQFF; clone_size: few; d_call: -; v_call: TRBV11-1; j_call: TRBJ2-1
cdr3_nt: TGCAGCGCACCACAGGGATATGAGGGCTACACCTTC; cdr3_aa: CSAPQGYEGYTF; clone_size: many; d_call: -; v_call: TRBV29-1; j_call: TRBJ1-2
cdr3_nt: TGCAGCGTTGACCGGGGACCCTCCTACGAGCAGTACTTC; cdr3_aa: CSVDRGPSYEQYF; clone_size: -; d_call: -; v_call: TRBV29-1; j_call: TRBJ2-7
cdr3_nt: TGTGCCAGCAGCGCATTCGTAGCGGGAGCGGCAGATACGCAGTATTTT; cdr3_aa: CASSAFVAGAADTQYF; clone_size: -; d_call: TRBD2; v_call: TRBV13; j_call: TRBJ2-3
cdr3_nt: TGCAGTGCTAGATCCCTGACCACGAGCACAGATACGCAGTATTTT; cdr3_aa: CSARSLTTSTDTQYF; clone_size: -; d_call: -; v_call: TRBV20-1; j_call: TRBJ2-3
cdr3_nt: TGTGCCAGCAGCTTAGTAGGGGGGGCCTTGAATCAGCCCCAGCATTTT; cdr3_aa: CASSLVGGALNQPQHF; clone_size: few; d_call: -; v_call: TRBV7-2; j_call: TRBJ1-5
cdr3_nt: TGTGCCAGCAGCGAGAGGGGGTGGGAGTACAATGAGCAGTTCTTC; cdr3_aa: CASSERGWEYNEQFF; clone_size: -; d_call: -; v_call: TRBV5-6; j_call: TRBJ2-1
cdr3_nt: TGTGCCAGCAGCTTAGAAGGGTTGGATGGCTACACCTTC; cdr3_aa: CASSLEGLDGYTF; clone_size: few; d_call: -; v_call: TRBV7-9; j_call: TRBJ1-2